Below, one T cell receptor beta chain is given with its context. There is no known antigen for this receptor. No quality values exist for individual bases; no much larger clone is one base distant. The immunoSEQ Assay, a bias-controlled multiplex PCR, was used to amplify TCRbeta CDR3 regions from genomic DNA. Regarding the original processing steps: The number of nucleated cells in each sample was estimated from the amplification of reference gene primers within the assay. To quantify the absolute abundance of each unique TCRbeta CDR3 rearrangement, sequence reads were collapsed and filtered. For each sample, productive Simpson clonality was calculated as the square root of Simpson's diversity index across productive rearrangements. Held by TCRdb, this immuneACCESS table contains in-frame sequences only and omits some clones. Under half of the omission traces to an unresolved V gene where checked; the cause of the rest is unknown. V and J calls and clone size are those listed in that table; D and trimming were worked out from the DNA. In this sample the table shows some 260,000 clones, more than 70% of which occur a single time. Roughly 2% of the sample is in the top ten clones.

Trimming costs V 8 bases and J 9 bases, and their ends lie 11 bases apart. In the germline V gene, CDR1 corresponds to MDHEN and CDR2 to SYDVKM. From cysteine to phenylalanine, the CDR3 is 12 amino acids long. The DNA shown is the 36-base CDR3, in frame from base 1. This sample was included in a study of blood T cell repertoires in COVID-19 (TCRdb year 2020). Study-wide context: Collaborator samples came from the United States, Italy and Spain and covered acute and convalescent phases of COVID-19. The dataset comprised deeply sampled blood TCRbeta repertoires from subjects exposed to, actively infected with, or recovered from COVID-19. The material from the prospective study consisted of cDNA or gDNA derived from T cells, B-cell-depleted T cells, or PBMCs. The samples were drawn from two sources: the first 160 participants of the ongoing ImmuneRACE study, and some 1,300 subjects contributed by 6 global collaborators. HLA class I and class II types, where available, came from metadata supplied by the sample provider rather than from assay-based typing. The repertoires were made available in a free public database intended to serve as a resource for research on the immune response to SARS-CoV-2. Sample metadata almost always included a de-identified subject ID, COVID-19 status, age in years and sex.

A second Seattle source provided samples from volunteer blood donors who had recovered from COVID-19. Collaborating institutions collected whole blood in K2EDTA tubes following their own protocols. For TCRbeta analysis, collaborators shipped samples as frozen whole blood, isolated PBMCs, or DNA extracted from either of those sample types. Study-level results and caveats: Clinical and demographic metadata were provided uncurated, with the amount varying by source and participant.

Input material: peripheral blood. The sequence joins TRBV28 to TRBJ1-6; no D segment can be confidently identified. This clonotype was sampled from a woman aged 40 to 55 who had recovered from COVID-19. The encoded CDR3 is CASVSFGSPLHF. The DNA sequence is given as TGTGCCAGCGTGAGTTTCGGTTCACCCCTCCACTTT.